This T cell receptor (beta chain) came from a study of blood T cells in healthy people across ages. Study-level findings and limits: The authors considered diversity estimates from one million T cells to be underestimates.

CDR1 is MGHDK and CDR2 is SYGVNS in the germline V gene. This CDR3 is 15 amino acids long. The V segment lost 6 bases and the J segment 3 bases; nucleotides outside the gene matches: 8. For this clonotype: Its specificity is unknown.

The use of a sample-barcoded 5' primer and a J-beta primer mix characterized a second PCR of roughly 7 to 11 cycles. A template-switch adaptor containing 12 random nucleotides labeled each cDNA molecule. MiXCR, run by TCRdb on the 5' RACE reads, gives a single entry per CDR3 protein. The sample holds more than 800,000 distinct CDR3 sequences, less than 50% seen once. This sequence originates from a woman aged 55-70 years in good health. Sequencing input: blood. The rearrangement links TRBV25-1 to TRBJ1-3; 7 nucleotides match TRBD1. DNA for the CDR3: TGTGCCAGCAGGAAGGAGACAGGGTTTGGAAACACCATATATTTT. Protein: CASRKETGFGNTIYF.